This is a list of T cell receptor beta chains from one sample in a study of blood T cell repertoires in COVID-19. Profiled with immunoSEQ multiplex PCR; TCRdb holds only in-frame clones, not every one. The table lists hundreds of thousands of clones, under 90% of them singletons. The source material was peripheral blood. The receptors were gathered from a woman in her 50s who had recovered from COVID-19. Both conserved end residues are part of each CDR3. Fields, in order: V gene, J gene, CDR3 protein.

TRBV10-3,TRBJ2-3,CAIRTSGYPSTDTQYF
TRBV28,TRBJ1-4,CASSLSPGQGGEKLFF
TRBV18,TRBJ1-6,CASSRPDSESPLHF
TRBV24-1,TRBJ2-7,CATTGPGGGAVFCYEQYF
TRBV4-3,TRBJ2-1,CASSHSRVGGGDYNEQFF
TRBV5-1,TRBJ2-5,CASSRSLGSTLETQYF
TRBV11-2,TRBJ1-1,CASSLWANTEAFF
TRBV5-6,TRBJ2-3,CASSLPHTDTQYF
TRBV12-5,TRBJ2-1,CASLASGGNEQFF
TRBV7-3,TRBJ1-1,CASSSTPGTGGLNTEAFF
TRBV2,TRBJ2-7,CASSEARPSGQGAQRLQLYEQYF
TRBV28,TRBJ2-5,CASSPPGLETQYF
TRBV27,TRBJ2-3,CASSLEGPFLVGTQYF
TRBV5-1,TRBJ1-2,CASSFLTGTVYGYTF
TRBV6-4,TRBJ1-1,CASSAGQRNTEAFF
TRBV18,TRBJ2-1,CASSPAQTYNEQFF
TRBV30,TRBJ1-6,CAWSSRGKAPGNSPLHF
TRBV9,TRBJ2-5,CASSADRFSETQYF
TRBV28,TRBJ2-1,CASKRAGGSYNEQFF
TRBV6-5,TRBJ1-2,CASSPPGALNGYTF
TRBV10-3,TRBJ1-2,CAISVRGTGAGGYTF
TRBV30,TRBJ1-5,CAWSVYTSNQPQHF
TRBV27,TRBJ2-3,CASSLRLAGSYTDTQYF
TRBV4-3,TRBJ2-5,CASSQDVGQFGETQYF
TRBV6-1,TRBJ1-5,CASSERQGFQPQHF
TRBV7-2,TRBJ2-7,CASSFRLVRGEQYF
TRBV5-5,TRBJ2-2,CASTPPTSAPGELFF
TRBV11-3,TRBJ2-7,CASSLQGSYEQYF